This TCR beta chain was identified in a study of T cell responses to AZD1222 COVID-19 vaccine. Study-level findings and limits: Two AZD1222 doses significantly raised spike-specific TCR breadth and depth over controls. Sampled repertoires all dated from after the peak T cell response.

Analysis merged second doses at about 4 or about 12 weeks. As regards this clone: As yet, its antigen is unknown.

This table comes from immunoSEQ multiplex PCR, and its TCRdb copy is limited to in-frame clones, with some not included. This table has 90,000 to 150,000 clones, roughly 91% appearing once. The CDR3 runs 14 residues. The germline CDR1 and CDR2 sequences are LNHDA and SQIVND (reference sequence). The V gene end was trimmed by 6 bases and the J gene end by 4 bases; junction bases not matched to a gene: 5. The specimen comprised peripheral blood, sampled 28 days after the second AZD1222 dose. The chain recombines TRBV19 with TRBJ1-1; TRBD1 aligns across 10 bases. This TCR came from an adult who received the AZD1222 COVID-19 vaccine. The CDR3 sequence is CASRGTGEATEAFF. In DNA form, the CDR3 reads TGTGCCAGTAGGGGGACAGGGGAGGCCACTGAAGCTTTCTTT.